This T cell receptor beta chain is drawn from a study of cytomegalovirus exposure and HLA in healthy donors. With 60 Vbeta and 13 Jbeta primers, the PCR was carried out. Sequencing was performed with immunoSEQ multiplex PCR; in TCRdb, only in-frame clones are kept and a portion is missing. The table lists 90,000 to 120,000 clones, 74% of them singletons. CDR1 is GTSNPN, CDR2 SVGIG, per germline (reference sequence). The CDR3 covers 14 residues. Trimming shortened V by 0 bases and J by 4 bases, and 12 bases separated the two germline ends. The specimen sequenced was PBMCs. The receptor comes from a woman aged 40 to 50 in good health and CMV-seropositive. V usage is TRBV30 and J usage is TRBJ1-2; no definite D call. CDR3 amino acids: CAWSVLTPGYGYTF. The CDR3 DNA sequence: TGTGCCTGGAGTGTACTTACCCCGGGCTATGGCTACACCTTC.